The 2 T cell receptor beta chains below were found in one sample sequenced in a study of early T cells in non-severe SARS-CoV-2 infection. TCRdb reanalysed the 5' RACE reads using MiXCR and keeps one entry per CDR3 protein. Altogether 95,000 to 150,000 distinct CDR3 sequences are present, more than 12% being singletons, with the ten largest covering just over 20%. Source material: whole blood. The receptors were gathered from an adult who was a healthcare worker with PCR-confirmed SARS-CoV-2 infection or an uninfected control (not recorded which).

The chain carries TRBV11-2 and TRBJ1-6; D is perhaps TRBD1 (6 bases). The CDR3 sequence is 18 residues long. The V end lost 1 base, the J end lost 6 bases, and 19 bases lay between the germline ends. The V gene's germline CDR1 is SGHAT and CDR2 FQNNGV. CDR3 amino acids: CASSLVGSGATFNSPLHF. CDR3 coding DNA: TGTGCCAGCAGCTTAGTAGGGTCAGGGGCAACATTTAATTCACCCCTCCACTTT.

This clonotype has a count of ten or more. This chain connects TRBV11-2 to TRBJ2-5; no definite D call. Germline CDR1 reads SGHAT; CDR2 reads FQNNGV. The CDR3 length is 16 residues. Deletions cut 8 bases from V and 2 bases from J, with 21 bases between. CDR3 loop: CASLLGPMPFQETQYF. As DNA, the CDR3 is TGTGCCAGCCTCCTCGGGCCCATGCCTTTTCAAGAGACCCAGTACTTC.